The next 22 T cell receptor beta chains were all read from a single sample in a study of lymphopenia after photon versus proton radiotherapy. Profiling relied on immunoSEQ multiplex PCR, and the TCRdb table lists in-frame clones only, not all of them. Counted here are some 14,000 clones, over 75% occurring once; the ten biggest clones make up 25% to 30%. This sample comprised peripheral blood, obtained from a patient treated with photon-based radiotherapy. The source of these receptors is a man aged 50 to 60 with gastric cancer.

This rearrangement joins TRBV10-3 to TRBJ1-2; D might be TRBD1 (5 bases). Germline V CDR1 and CDR2: ENHRY, SYGVKD. The V end was cut by 10 bases, the J end by 7 bases, with 22 bases between. The CDR3 is made up of 14 amino acids. The CDR3 region is CATSPGREFSGYTF. CDR3 sequence (DNA): TGTGCCACGAGCCCGGGCAGGGAGTTTTCTGGCTACACCTTC.

To note about this clone: Other DNA sequences in the sample encode the same CDR3. The V gene is TRBV6-1, the J gene TRBJ2-4; perhaps TRBD2 as D (7 bases). Germline V gene sequence: CDR1 MNHNS, CDR2 SASEGT. This CDR3 comprises 14 residues. Trimming shortened V by 5 bases and J by 9 bases, and 17 bases separated the two germline ends. CDR3 sequence (DNA): TGTGCCAGCAGTCCCGCGGGGGCGATTGTCATTCAGTACTTC. Translating it yields CASSPAGAIVIQYF.

DNA for the CDR3: TGTGCCAGCAGCTTAGAGGGGGGACAAGCTTTCTTT. Amino acid sequence: CASSLEGGQAFF. The J gene is TRBJ1-1, the V gene TRBV11-2; TRBD1 is a possible D gene (5 bases). Germline CDR1 is SGHAT and CDR2 is FQNNGV. The germline V and J ends were trimmed by 0 bases and 9 bases, with 8 bases remaining between them. The CDR3 is made up of 12 amino acids.

The J gene is TRBJ1-1, the V gene TRBV25-1, with a possible D match to TRBD1 (5 bases). CDR1 MGHDK and CDR2 SYGVNS come from the germline V gene. The CDR3 loop spans 13 amino acids. V lost 8 bases to trimming and J lost 4 bases, with 14 bases between them. The CDR3 coding sequence is TGTGCCAGCGAGCGGAACCAGGGCACTGAAGCTTTCTTT. As protein: CASERNQGTEAFF.

J is TRBJ1-1 and V is TRBV7-2; the D gene is possibly TRBD1 (5 bases). V gave up 3 bases and J gave up 5 bases, with 25 bases separating them. The germline V gene encodes CDR1 SGHTA and CDR2 FQGNSA. The CDR3 length is 18 residues. The CDR3 protein is CASSFRYPTRRGNTEAFF. The CDR3 DNA reads as TGTGCCAGCAGCTTCCGGTACCCAACCCGCCGGGGGAATACTGAAGCTTTCTTT.

The rearrangement uses TRBV30 and TRBJ1-5, with unresolved D. Trimming cost V 2 bases and J 6 bases, with 8 bases left between them. The germline gives CDR1 GTSNPN, CDR2 SVGIG (reference sequence). This CDR3 is built from 12 residues. The CDR3 protein is CAWSRDGQPQHF. The DNA for the CDR3 is TGTGCCTGGAGTAGGGATGGTCAGCCCCAGCATTTT.

V usage is TRBV6-1 and J usage is TRBJ1-4; D is unresolved. The CDR3 runs 16 residues. Germline V gives CDR1 MNHNS, CDR2 SASEGT. V was clipped by 2 bases and J by 0 bases, with 10 bases between them. In DNA, the CDR3 is TGTGCCAGCAGTGAAAACATCTTATCAACTAATGAAAAACTGTTTTTT. Its translation is CASSENILSTNEKLFF.

The chain has TRBV5-1 and TRBJ1-4, with D unclear. Germline values: CDR1 SGHRS, CDR2 YFSETQ. The V end lost 0 bases, the J end lost 3 bases, and 6 bases lay between the germline ends. This CDR3 region has 14 residues. The CDR3 region has the DNA TGCGCCAGCAGCTTGGAATACGCTAATGAAAAACTGTTTTTT. It yields the protein CASSLEYANEKLFF.

This chain connects TRBV9 to TRBJ2-7, with TRBD2 matching 16 bases. CDR1 is SGDLS and CDR2 is YYNGEE in the germline V gene. CDR3 length equals 20 residues. Trimming at V came to 4 bases and at J to 5 bases, leaving 18 bases not matched to a gene. The CDR3 bases are TGTGCCAGCAGCCTTACCACCGGGACTAGCGGGGGGGCCCAACCCCACGAGCAGTACGTC. The encoded protein is CASSLTTGTSGGAQPHEQYV.

This sequence joins TRBV12-5 and TRBJ2-1; 7 bases line up with TRBD1. This CDR3 spans 19 amino acids. V lost 0 bases, J lost 1 base, and 12 bases stayed unmatched. The germline CDR1 and CDR2 sequences are LGHNT and FRNRAP. CDR3 amino acids: CASGLVQGVTGVSYNEQFF. In nucleotides, the CDR3 is TGTGCTAGTGGTTTGGTACAGGGAGTAACAGGGGTATCCTACAATGAGCAGTTCTTC.

The chain recombines TRBV19 with TRBJ1-5; D is unresolved. The V gene lost 2 bases and the J gene lost 0 bases, with 8 bases spanning the gap. CDR1 LNHDA and CDR2 SQIVND come from the germline V gene (reference sequence). This CDR3 is built from 15 residues. The CDR3 coding sequence is TGTGCCAGTAGTATAAGGGCCTATAGCAATCAGCCCCAGCATTTT. Encoded protein: CASSIRAYSNQPQHF.

The chain joins TRBV30 to TRBJ2-2; 8 bases are shared with TRBD2. Germline V gives CDR1 GTSNPN, CDR2 SVGIG (reference sequence). Trimming cost V 0 bases and J 5 bases; bases outside gene matches: 8. The CDR3 has 16 amino acids. CDR3 residues: CAWSVTSGLGTGELFF. The DNA for the CDR3 is TGTGCCTGGAGTGTTACTAGCGGTTTGGGGACCGGGGAGCTGTTTTTT.

V and J are TRBV19 and TRBJ1-4; D not resolved. Germline V lookup: CDR1 LNHDA, CDR2 SQIVND (reference sequence). This CDR3 is 14 amino acids long. The germline V and J ends were trimmed by 4 bases and 3 bases, with 9 bases remaining between them. The DNA for the CDR3 is TGTGCCAGTAGTAAGGAGAGATCTAATGAAAAACTGTTTTTT. Translating gives CASSKERSNEKLFF.

This rearrangement joins TRBV19 to TRBJ1-1; possibly TRBD1 for D (5 bases). V was shortened by 9 bases and J by 0 bases, with 20 bases between the two germline ends. The length of the CDR3 is 16 residues. CDR1 and CDR2 (germline): LNHDA, SQIVND (reference sequence). CDR3 in amino acids: CASSGLRSGMNTEAFF. The CDR3 bases are TGTGCCAGCTCAGGGTTAAGGAGTGGGATGAACACTGAAGCTTTCTTT.

This clone has a handful of counts. The chain links TRBV9 to TRBJ2-2; 10 nucleotides align to TRBD1. The CDR3 is 17 amino acids. Germline lookup yields CDR1 SGDLS and CDR2 YYNGEE. Germline trimming cut 4 bases from V and 6 bases from J; bases unmatched to any gene: 12. The CDR3 DNA is TGTGCCAGCAGCATTTCGACAGGGGGCAATGTGGCCGGGGAGCTGTTTTTT. Translation gives CASSISTGGNVAGELFF.

This clone was detected a few times. CDR3 DNA sequence: TGTGCCTGGAGTCGGCGGGGAGACAATGAGCAGTTCTTC. This translates into CAWSRRGDNEQFF. This chain links TRBV30 with TRBJ2-1; D possibly corresponds to TRBD2 (6 bases). The germline CDR1 and CDR2 sequences are GTSNPN and SVGIG (reference sequence). The CDR3 length is 13 residues. Between the trimmed V and J ends, which lost 2 bases and 5 bases, there was a span of 10 bases.

The J gene is TRBJ1-3, the V gene TRBV7-2, with unresolved D. The V and J ends lost 5 bases and 1 base respectively, with 15 bases between them. The germline CDR1 and CDR2 sequences are SGHTA and FQGNSA. The CDR3 has 16 residues. The CDR3 region has the DNA TGTGCCAGCAGCCAAAGACACCTTACATCTGGAAACACCATATATTTT. Translated: CASSQRHLTSGNTIYF.

CDR3 sequence: CASSLGGALTDTQYF. Here the CDR3 DNA reads TGTGCCAGCAGCCTGGGGGGGGCACTCACAGATACGCAGTATTTT. The gene calls are TRBV6-5 and TRBJ2-3; TRBD2 might be the D (7 bases). Germline CDR1 MNHEY, CDR2 SVGAGI. V shed 6 bases and J shed 2 bases, with 15 bases lying between them. The CDR3 loop spans 15 amino acids.

The chain recombines TRBV6-5 with TRBJ1-4; no clear D gene. The V gene lost 8 bases and the J gene lost 5 bases, with 12 bases spanning the gap. Per the germline V gene, CDR1 is MNHEY and CDR2 is SVGAGI. This CDR3 spans 13 amino acids. The CDR3 reads CASRRIRNEKLFF. The DNA for the CDR3 is TGTGCCAGCCGACGGATCCGAAATGAAAAACTGTTTTTT.

This rearrangement joins TRBV29-1 to TRBJ2-1, with 7 bases that match TRBD2. V dropped 5 bases and J dropped 2; count of bases not matched to a gene: 6. Per the germline V gene, CDR1 is SQVTM and CDR2 is ANQGSEA. The CDR3 is 14 amino acids. CDR3 in amino acids: CSVQPRGTYNEQFF. For the CDR3, the DNA is TGCAGCGTTCAGCCGCGGGGGACCTACAATGAGCAGTTCTTC.

This clone was recorded only once. This sequence joins TRBV4-3 and TRBJ2-7; TRBD2 is a possible D gene (5 bases). The CDR3 has 16 residues. V lost 0 bases to trimming and J lost 2 bases, with 14 bases between them. Germline V gene sequence: CDR1 LGHNA, CDR2 YSLEER. The DNA for the CDR3 is TGCGCCAGCAGCCAAGAGCGCCGGGGTTGGGCCTACGAGCAGTACTTC. Protein sequence: CASSQERRGWAYEQYF.

The CDR3 DNA reads TGCAGCGTTCAGACAGGGGTGCACACTGAAGCTTTCTTT. Residues: CSVQTGVHTEAFF. The J gene is TRBJ1-1, the V gene TRBV29-1; TRBD1 agrees at 8 bases. V trimming: 5 bases; J trimming: 3 bases; junction bases outside the gene matches: 5. Germline CDR1 SQVTM, CDR2 ANQGSEA. The CDR3 consists of 13 residues.